The present T cell receptor beta chain was sequenced within a study of cytomegalovirus exposure and HLA in healthy donors. The study's findings and limits: Specific recognition of CMV antigens was confirmed in vitro for a few chains (all CMV-associated).

CDR1 and CDR2 (germline): MNHNY, SVGAGI (reference sequence). V was pared by 7 bases and J by 4 bases, with 16 bases between. The length of the CDR3 is 14 residues. PCR used 60 Vbeta primers and 13 Jbeta primers. Sequencing was performed with immunoSEQ multiplex PCR; in TCRdb, only in-frame clones are kept and a portion is missing. The top ten hold 8% of the sample, which has a few hundred thousand clones, approximately 82% seen once. Of note for this clone: Its antigen is undetermined.

The rearrangement uses TRBV6-6 and TRBJ1-2; no firm D call. Material: PBMCs. The source of this sequence is a woman aged 60 to 75 in good health and CMV-seropositive. The DNA of the CDR3 is TGTGCCAGCACCGAGGATTCATTGAGCTATGGCTACACCTTC. Its protein product is CASTEDSLSYGYTF.